This TCR beta chain emerged from a study of a mutant IDH1 vaccine in newly diagnosed glioma. TCRdb's copy holds only in-frame clones and misses some; the assay was immunoSEQ multiplex PCR. The table has 20,000 to 25,000 clones, under 85% seen once. The time point was: baseline, week 1 (first vaccination visit). Treatment given: pre-vaccination baseline after standard-of-care therapy. CDR3 length equals 13 residues. CDR1 and CDR2 (germline): GTSNPN, SVGIG (reference sequence). V shed 3 bases and J 7 bases; nucleotides not matched to a gene: 4. This clonotype was sampled from a man between 35 and 55 years old with glioma. The sequencing here drew on PBMCs, taken from a glioma patient treated with radiotherapy, temozolomide or both. V and J are TRBV30 and TRBJ2-7, with 12 nucleotides matching TRBD1. CDR3 DNA: TGTGCCTGGAGCCGGGACAGGGGGCAGGAGCAGTACGTC. The encoded protein is CAWSRDRGQEQYV.